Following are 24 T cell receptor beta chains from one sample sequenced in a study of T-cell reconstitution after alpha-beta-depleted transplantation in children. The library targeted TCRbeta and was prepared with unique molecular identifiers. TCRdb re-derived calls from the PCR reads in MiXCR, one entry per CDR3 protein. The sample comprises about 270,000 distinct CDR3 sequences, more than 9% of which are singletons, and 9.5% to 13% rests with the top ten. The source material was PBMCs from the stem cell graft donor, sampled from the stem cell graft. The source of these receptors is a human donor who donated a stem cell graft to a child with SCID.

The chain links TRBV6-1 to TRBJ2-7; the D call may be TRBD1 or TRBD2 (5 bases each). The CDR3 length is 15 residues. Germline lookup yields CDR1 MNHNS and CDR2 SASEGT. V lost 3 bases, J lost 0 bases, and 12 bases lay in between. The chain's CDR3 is CASSDGDRSSYEQYF. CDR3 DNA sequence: TGTGCCAGCAGTGACGGGGACCGGAGCTCCTACGAGCAGTACTTC.

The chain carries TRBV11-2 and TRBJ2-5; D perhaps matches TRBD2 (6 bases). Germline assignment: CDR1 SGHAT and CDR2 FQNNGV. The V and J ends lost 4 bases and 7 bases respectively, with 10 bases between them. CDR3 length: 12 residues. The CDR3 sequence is CASSSMGGTQYF. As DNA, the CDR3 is TGTGCCAGCAGCTCCATGGGGGGGACCCAGTACTTC.

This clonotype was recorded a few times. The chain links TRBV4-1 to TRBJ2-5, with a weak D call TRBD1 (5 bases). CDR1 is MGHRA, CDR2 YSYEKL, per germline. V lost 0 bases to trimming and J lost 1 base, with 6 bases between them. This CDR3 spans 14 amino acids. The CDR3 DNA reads TGCGCCAGCAGCCAAGAAGGGGTCCAAGAGACCCAGTACTTC. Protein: CASSQEGVQETQYF.

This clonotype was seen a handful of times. CDR3: CASSPDRDLGQPQHF. The CDR3 coding sequence is TGTGCCAGCAGCCCGGACAGGGACCTCGGGCAGCCCCAGCATTTT. The V call is TRBV11-2, the J call TRBJ1-5; 8 bases fit TRBD1. This CDR3 is built from 15 residues. The V gene end was trimmed by 5 bases and the J gene end by 7 bases; junction bases not matched to a gene: 10. Germline CDR1 reads SGHAT; CDR2 reads FQNNGV.

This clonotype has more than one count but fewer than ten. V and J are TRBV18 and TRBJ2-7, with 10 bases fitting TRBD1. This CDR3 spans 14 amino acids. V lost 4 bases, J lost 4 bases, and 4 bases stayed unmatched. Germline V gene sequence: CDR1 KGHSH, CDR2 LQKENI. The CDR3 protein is CASSRGDRGYEQYF. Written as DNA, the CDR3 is TGTGCCAGCTCACGAGGGGACAGGGGTTACGAGCAGTACTTC.

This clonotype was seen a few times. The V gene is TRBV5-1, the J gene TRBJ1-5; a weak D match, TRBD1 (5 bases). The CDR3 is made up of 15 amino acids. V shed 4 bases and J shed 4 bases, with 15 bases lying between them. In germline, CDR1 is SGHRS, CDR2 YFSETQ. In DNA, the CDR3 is TGCGCCAGCAGCACCTCGGGGGACTGGAATCAGCCCCAGCATTTT. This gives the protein CASSTSGDWNQPQHF.

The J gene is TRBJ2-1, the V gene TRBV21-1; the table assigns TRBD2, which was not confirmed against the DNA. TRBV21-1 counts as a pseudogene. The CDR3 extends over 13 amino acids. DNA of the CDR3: TGTGCCAGCAGCAGAGACGGGGGACTAGTGTTGTTCTTC. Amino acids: CASSRDGGLVLFF.

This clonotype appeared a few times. CDR3 loop: CASSPRLSGGARTDTQYF. The CDR3 nucleotides read TGTGCCAGCAGCCCCCGACTCAGCGGGGGAGCACGGACAGATACGCAGTATTTT. The V call is TRBV9, the J call TRBJ2-3; TRBD2 matches 8 bases. The CDR3 spans 18 residues. J lost 3 bases, V lost 4 bases, and 16 bases had no gene match. Germline CDR1 is SGDLS and CDR2 is YYNGEE.

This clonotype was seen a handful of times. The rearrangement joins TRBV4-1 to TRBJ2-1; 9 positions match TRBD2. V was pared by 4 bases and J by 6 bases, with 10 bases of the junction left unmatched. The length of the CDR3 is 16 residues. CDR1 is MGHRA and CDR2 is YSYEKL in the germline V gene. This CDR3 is CASSRTIAGAFNEQFF. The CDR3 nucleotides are TGCGCCAGCAGCCGGACGATAGCGGGGGCTTTCAATGAGCAGTTCTTC.

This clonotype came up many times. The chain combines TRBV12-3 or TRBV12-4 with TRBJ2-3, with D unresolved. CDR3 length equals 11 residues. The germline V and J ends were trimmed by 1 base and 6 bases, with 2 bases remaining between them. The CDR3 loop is CASSLGDTQYF. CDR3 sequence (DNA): TGTGCCAGCAGTTTAGGGGATACGCAGTATTTT.

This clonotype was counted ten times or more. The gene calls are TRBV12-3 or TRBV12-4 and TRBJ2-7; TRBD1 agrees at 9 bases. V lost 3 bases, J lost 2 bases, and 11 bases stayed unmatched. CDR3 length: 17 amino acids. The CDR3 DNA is TGTGCCAGCAGTTTTAGAACAGGGGGCGGAGGAACCTACGAGCAGTACTTC. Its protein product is CASSFRTGGGGTYEQYF.

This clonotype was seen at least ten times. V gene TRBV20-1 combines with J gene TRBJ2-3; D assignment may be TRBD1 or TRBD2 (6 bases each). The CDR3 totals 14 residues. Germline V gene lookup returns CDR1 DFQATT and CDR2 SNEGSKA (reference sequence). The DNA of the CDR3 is TGCAGGCGGGAACAGGGCCCTAGCACAGATACGCAGTATTTT. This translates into CRREQGPSTDTQYF.

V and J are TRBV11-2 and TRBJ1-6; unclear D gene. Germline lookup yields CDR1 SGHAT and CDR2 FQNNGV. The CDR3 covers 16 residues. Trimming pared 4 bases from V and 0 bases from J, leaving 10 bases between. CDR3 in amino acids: CASSSWASSYNSPLHF. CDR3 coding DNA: TGTGCCAGCAGCTCATGGGCGAGCTCCTATAATTCACCCCTCCACTTT. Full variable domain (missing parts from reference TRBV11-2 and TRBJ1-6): EAGVAQSPRYKIIEKRQSVAFWCNPISGHATLYWYQQILGQGPKLLIQFQNNGVVDDSQLPKDRFSAERLKGVDSTLKIQPAKLEDSAVYLCASSSWASSYNSPLHFGNGTRLTVT.

The CDR3 coding sequence is TGTGCCAGCAGCTCCGGGACGTCTGGCTACACCTTC. Protein product: CASSSGTSGYTF. The rearrangement uses TRBV7-8 and TRBJ1-2, with D possibly being TRBD1 (5 bases). V lost 4 bases and J lost 7, with 10 bases in between. Germline assignment: CDR1 SGHVS and CDR2 FQNEAQ. This CDR3 comprises 12 residues.

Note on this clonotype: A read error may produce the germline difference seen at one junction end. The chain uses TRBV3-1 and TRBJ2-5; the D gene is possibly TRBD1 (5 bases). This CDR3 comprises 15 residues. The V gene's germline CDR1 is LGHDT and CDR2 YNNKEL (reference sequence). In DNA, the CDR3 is TGTGCCACCAGCCAAGTCGTGGGGCCTCAAGAGACCCAGTACTTC. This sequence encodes CATSQVVGPQETQYF.

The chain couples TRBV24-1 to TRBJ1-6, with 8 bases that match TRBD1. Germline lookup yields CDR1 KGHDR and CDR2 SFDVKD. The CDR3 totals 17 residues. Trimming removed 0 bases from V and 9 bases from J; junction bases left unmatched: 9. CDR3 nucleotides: TGTGCCACCAGTGATTTGCAATGGACAGGGAAGGGTTCACCCCTCCACTTT. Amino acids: CATSDLQWTGKGSPLHF.

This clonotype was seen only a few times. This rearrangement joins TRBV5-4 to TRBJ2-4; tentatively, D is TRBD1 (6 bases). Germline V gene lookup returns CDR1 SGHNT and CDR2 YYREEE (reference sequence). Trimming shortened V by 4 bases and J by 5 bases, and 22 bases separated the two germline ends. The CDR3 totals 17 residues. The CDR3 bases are TGTGCCAGCAGCCCACACGGCCGTGGGGGCGGGCAAAACATTCAGTACTTC. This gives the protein CASSPHGRGGGQNIQYF.

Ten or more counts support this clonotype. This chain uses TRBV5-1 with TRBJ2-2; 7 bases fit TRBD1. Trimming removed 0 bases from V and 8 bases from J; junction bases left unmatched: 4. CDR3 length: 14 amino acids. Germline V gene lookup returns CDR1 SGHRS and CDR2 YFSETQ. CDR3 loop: CASSLETGMGELFF. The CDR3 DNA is TGCGCCAGCAGCTTGGAGACAGGGATGGGGGAGCTGTTTTTT. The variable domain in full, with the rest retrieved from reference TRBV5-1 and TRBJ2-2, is KAGVTQTPRYLIKTRGQQVTLSCSPISGHRSVSWYQQTPGQGLQFLFEYFSETQRNKGNFPGRFSGRQFSNSRSEMNVSTLELGDSALYLCASSLETGMGELFFGEGSRLTVL.

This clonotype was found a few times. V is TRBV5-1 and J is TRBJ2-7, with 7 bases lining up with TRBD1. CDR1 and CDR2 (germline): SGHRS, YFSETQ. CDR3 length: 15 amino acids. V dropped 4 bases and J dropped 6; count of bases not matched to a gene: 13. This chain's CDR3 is CASSPGTVARPEQYF. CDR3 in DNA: TGCGCCAGCAGCCCAGGGACAGTCGCCAGGCCCGAGCAGTACTTC. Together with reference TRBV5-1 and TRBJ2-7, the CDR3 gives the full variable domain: KAGVTQTPRYLIKTRGQQVTLSCSPISGHRSVSWYQQTPGQGLQFLFEYFSETQRNKGNFPGRFSGRQFSNSRSEMNVSTLELGDSALYLCASSPGTVARPEQYFGPGTRLTVT.

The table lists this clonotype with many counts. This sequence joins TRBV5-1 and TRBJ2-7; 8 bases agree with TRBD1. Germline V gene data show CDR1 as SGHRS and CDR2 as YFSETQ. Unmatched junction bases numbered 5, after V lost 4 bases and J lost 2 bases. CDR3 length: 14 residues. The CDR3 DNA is TGCGCCAGCAGCGGGACAGGAGCCACCTACGAGCAGTACTTC. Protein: CASSGTGATYEQYF.

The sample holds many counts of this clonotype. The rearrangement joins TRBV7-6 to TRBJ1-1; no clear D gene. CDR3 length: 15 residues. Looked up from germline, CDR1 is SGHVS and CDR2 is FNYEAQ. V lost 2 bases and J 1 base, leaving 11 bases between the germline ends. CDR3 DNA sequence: TGTGCCAGCAGCTTAATGTCCGGAACGAACACTGAAGCTTTCTTT. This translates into CASSLMSGTNTEAFF.

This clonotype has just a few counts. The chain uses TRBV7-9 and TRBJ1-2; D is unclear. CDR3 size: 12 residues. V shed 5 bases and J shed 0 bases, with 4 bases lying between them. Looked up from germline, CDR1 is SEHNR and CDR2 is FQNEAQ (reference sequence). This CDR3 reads CASSRANYGYTF. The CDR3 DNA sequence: TGTGCCAGCAGCCGGGCTAACTATGGCTACACCTTC.

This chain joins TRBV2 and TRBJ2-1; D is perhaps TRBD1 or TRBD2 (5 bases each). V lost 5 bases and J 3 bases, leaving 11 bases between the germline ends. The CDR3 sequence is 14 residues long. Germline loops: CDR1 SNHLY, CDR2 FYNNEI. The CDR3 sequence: CASSWDGYYNEQFF. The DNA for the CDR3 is TGTGCCAGCAGTTGGGACGGCTACTACAATGAGCAGTTCTTC.

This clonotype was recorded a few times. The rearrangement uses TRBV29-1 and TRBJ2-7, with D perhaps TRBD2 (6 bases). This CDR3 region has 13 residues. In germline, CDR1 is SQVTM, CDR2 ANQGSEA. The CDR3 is CSVRGRESYEQYF. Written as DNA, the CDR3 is TGCAGTGTGCGGGGCAGGGAAAGCTACGAGCAGTACTTC.